This section outlines one TCR beta chain sequence together with its context. At one end, the junction sequence differs from germline, possibly due to a read error. This record comes from a study of glioma-infiltrating T cells. Study summary: Glioma patients had dexamethasone for six or fewer days before surgery.

Using RNA template, CDR3s of TCR alpha and beta were amplified with iRepertoire arm-PCR. For one-step reverse transcription and amplification, about 90-450 ng of tissue mRNA or PBMC total RNA was used. TCRdb ran MiXCR on the multiplex PCR reads and lists one entry per CDR3 protein. The repertoire includes around 350,000 distinct CDR3 sequences, roughly 41% of them detected once, and around 12% sits in the top ten. Sequenced input: glioma tissue, nonneoplastic brain tissue, or PBMCs (not recorded which). The sequence derives from a human donor with low-grade glioma or glioblastoma, undergoing nonglioma brain surgery, or in good health (not recorded which).

The CDR3 is CASRSPSVGAGELFF. The CDR3 nucleotides are TGTGCCAGCAGATCACCAAGCGTAGGCGCCGGGGAGTTGTTTTTT. The chain carries TRBV11-3 and TRBJ2-2, with D possibly being TRBD2 (5 bases). The CDR3 totals 15 residues. In germline, CDR1 is SGHNT, CDR2 YENEEA.